This record covers a single TCR beta chain. This clone appeared a single time. Its antigen remains unidentified. No quality values exist for individual bases; no much larger clone is one base distant. The entry originates in a study of blood T cell repertoires in COVID-19 (dated by TCRdb to 2020 to 2022). Study-wide context: The collaborator samples originated in the United States, Italy and Spain and spanned the acute and convalescent phases of COVID-19. The material from the prospective study consisted of cDNA or gDNA derived from T cells, B-cell-depleted T cells, or PBMCs. The repertoires were made available in a free public database intended to serve as a resource for research on the immune response to SARS-CoV-2. Deeply sampled blood TCRbeta repertoires from subjects exposed to, actively infected with, or recovered from COVID-19 were included in the dataset. Where HLA class I and class II types were available, the types were taken from metadata supplied by the sample provider, not from assay-based typing. The samples were drawn from two sources: the first 160 participants of the ongoing ImmuneRACE study, and 1,000 to 1,500 subjects contributed by 6 global collaborators. The sample metadata nearly always contained a de-identified subject ID, COVID-19 status, age in years and sex.

Collaborating institutions collected whole blood in K2EDTA tubes following their own protocols. For TCRbeta analysis, collaborators shipped samples in one of three forms: frozen whole blood, isolated PBMCs, or DNA extracted from either of those sample types. The CDR3 covers 15 residues, taking in both the cysteine and the phenylalanine. Kept here is only the CDR3 DNA, which spans 45 bases and is read in frame from base 1. Per the germline V gene (reference sequence), SGHNT is the CDR1 and YYREEE is the CDR2. Trimming accounts for 4 bases at V and 3 bases at J, while the number of junction bases matched to no gene is 6. Beyond this particular receptor, the publication reports: How much clinical and demographic metadata was included differed by source and by participant, and the metadata was provided uncurated.

TCRbeta CDR3 regions were amplified from genomic DNA using the immunoSEQ Assay, a bias-controlled multiplex PCR. For the original study's pipeline: Nucleated cell counts per sample were estimated from amplification of reference gene primers within the assay. To quantify the absolute abundance of each unique TCRbeta CDR3 rearrangement, sequence reads were collapsed and filtered. For each sample, productive Simpson clonality was calculated as the square root of Simpson's diversity index over productive rearrangements. Not all clones reach the TCRdb copy of this immuneACCESS table, which keeps in-frame sequences only. Checked studies attribute under half of the gap to unresolved V genes and leave the rest unexplained. V and J calls and clone size are copied from that table; D and trimming were computed from the DNA. This sample comprises 90,000 to 150,000 clones, roughly 82% of them detected only once. About an eighth of the sample is taken by the ten largest.

The sequenced material came from peripheral blood. The receptor was derived from a human donor in a cohort sampled during active COVID-19. This chain is built from TRBV5-4 and TRBJ2-7; 11 bases in between match TRBD1. The bases read TGTGCCAGCAGCACCGGACAGGGGGCAGTCTACGAGCAGTACTTC. This is translated as CASSTGQGAVYEQYF.